Sequencing of this TCR beta chain was carried out in a study of shared clonotypes between healthy human individuals. Donation came from healthy HIV-negative adults that had no recent acute infections or vaccinations. Study results and caveats: With few donors, the genetic and exposure-history diversity represented was limited.

Regarding this clone: Its matching antigen is unknown.

Libraries were prepared by immunoSEQ multiplex PCR; TCRdb keeps only in-frame clonotypes and omits some of them. Of roughly 500,000 clones in the sample, 60% to 85% were seen once. The CDR3 runs to 12 residues. Germline V gene sequence: CDR1 SQVTM, CDR2 ANQGSEA. V was trimmed by 2 bases and J by 2 bases, leaving 5 bases between them. The receptor was isolated from a woman aged 40-49 years in good health. Some clones in this sample may be carry-over from other donors' samples. The sequenced sample was PBMCs. V and J are TRBV29-1 and TRBJ2-3; D unresolved. The CDR3 DNA is TGCAGCGTTGAACCCATCACAGATACGCAGTATTTT. It translates to CSVEPITDTQYF.